This T cell receptor (beta chain) appears in the sequencing data of a study of OX40 agonist ivuxolimab in advanced cancers. Across the study: Earlier anti-PD-1, anti-PD-L1 or anti-CTLA-4 therapy was permitted; less than 50% had received some.

Researchers took blood at baseline, on cycle 4 day 1, and on cycle 7 day 1. On this clone itself: Its antigen is not identified.

Whole-study results and caveats: The study observed clonal expansion of CD4+ and CD8+ blood T cells by week 6 at 0.1 to 3.0 mg/kg.

Assay: immunoSEQ multiplex PCR; the TCRdb copy retains only in-frame clones and omits some. This sample carries around 69,000 clones, around 87% of them seen once, and the ten largest clones take under 7%. The clonotype originates from an adult with an advanced solid tumor such as melanoma, head and neck, liver or kidney cancer. Here the sequenced sample was CD4+ or CD8+ T cells sorted from blood, taken in a trial of the OX40 agonist ivuxolimab.

The CDR3 bases are TGCGCCAGCAGCCAAGTGGCGGGGAATCAGCCCCAGCATTTT. It translates to CASSQVAGNQPQHF. The chain recombines TRBV4-1 with TRBJ1-5; D gene uncertain. The V end lost 1 base, the J end lost 4 bases, and 8 bases lay between the germline ends. CDR3 length: 14 amino acids. The germline gives CDR1 MGHRA, CDR2 YSYEKL.